A single sample is the source of the 17 T cell receptor beta chains below, sequenced in a study of shared clonotypes between healthy human individuals (TCRdb year 2020). Preparation of the library involved the immunoSEQ multiplex PCR assay. The clones in this table, taken by TCRdb from immuneACCESS, are in-frame only. Not every clone is retained; where verified, under half of the shortfall comes from an unresolved V gene, and the cause of the rest is unknown. The sample profile shows more than 2 million clones; around 95% of them were found once. Clones ranked in the top ten supply more than 0.1% of the sample. Sequencing was done on a sample of naive CD4+ T cells sorted from blood. The sample's cell subset or site label, decoded: CD45RA+ positively selected. These receptor sequences come from a man between 18 and 35 years old in good health.

The chain carries TRBV7-8 and TRBJ1-6; no firm D call. CDR3 length: 14 residues. Deletions cut 5 bases from V and 4 bases from J, with 9 bases between. The germline V gene encodes CDR1 SGHVS and CDR2 FQNEAQ. CDR3 sequence (DNA): TGTGCCAGCAGCCCTGGTCTTTATAATTCACCCCTCCACTTT. This translates into CASSPGLYNSPLHF.

V is TRBV29-1 and J is TRBJ2-2; D ambiguous. V was pared by 5 bases and J by 5 bases, with 3 bases between. CDR3 length equals 10 residues. Germline loops: CDR1 SQVTM, CDR2 ANQGSEA. CDR3 sequence (DNA): TGCAGCGTTCGAACCGGGGAGCTGTTTTTT. Amino acids: CSVRTGELFF.

This chain uses TRBV9 with TRBJ2-1; D may be TRBD2 (6 bases). Germline assignment: CDR1 SGDLS and CDR2 YYNGEE. The CDR3 contains 13 residues. Trimming removed 3 bases from V and 8 bases from J, with 12 bases in between. The CDR3 DNA sequence: TGTGCCAGCAGCGGAATAAGGGAGGATGAGCAGTTCTTC. Protein: CASSGIREDEQFF. The entire variable domain, with the rest obtained from reference TRBV9 and TRBJ2-1, is as follows: DSGVTQTPKHLITATGQRVTLRCSPRSGDLSVYWYQQSLDQGLQFLIQYYNGEERAKGNILERFSAQQFPDLHSELNLSSLELGDSALYFCASSGIREDEQFFGPGTRLTVL.

In its sample, this clone was seen a few times. Other nucleotide sequences in the sample specify the same CDR3. The chain combines TRBV10-3 with TRBJ1-5; D is perhaps TRBD1 (5 bases). Germline values: CDR1 ENHRY, CDR2 SYGVKD. Trimming removed 6 bases at V and 4 bases at J, with 10 bases between. The CDR3 sequence is 13 residues long. The DNA of the CDR3 is TGTGCCATCAGCCCCGGGGGGAATCAGCCCCAGCATTTT. It translates to CAISPGGNQPQHF.

CDR3 loop: CAIGSTRNNEQFF. The CDR3 DNA sequence: TGTGCCATCGGGTCCACTAGAAACAATGAGCAGTTCTTC. The rearrangement links TRBV10-3 to TRBJ2-1, with D tentatively TRBD2 (5 bases). V was clipped by 8 bases and J by 5 bases, with 13 bases between them. Looked up from germline, CDR1 is ENHRY and CDR2 is SYGVKD. The CDR3 consists of 13 residues.

The chain combines TRBV10-3 with TRBJ2-7, with 10 bases fitting TRBD2. Germline V CDR1 and CDR2: ENHRY, SYGVKD. V lost 5 bases to trimming and J lost 4 bases; unmatched junction nucleotides: 5. CDR3 length equals 14 residues. CDR3 protein: CAISLAGVGYEQYF. CDR3 nucleotide sequence: TGTGCCATCAGTCTAGCGGGAGTAGGGTACGAGCAGTACTTC.

This rearrangement joins TRBV27 to TRBJ1-1; no clear D gene. The CDR3 is made up of 14 amino acids. The V end was cut by 5 bases, the J end by 4 bases, with 14 bases between. The germline V gene encodes CDR1 MNHEY and CDR2 SMNVEV (reference sequence). The chain's CDR3 is CASSIVRGGTEAFF. CDR3 nucleotides: TGTGCCAGCAGTATCGTCCGGGGAGGCACTGAAGCTTTCTTT.

Points on this clone: The same CDR3 also results from other DNA sequences found in this sample. V usage is TRBV5-1 and J usage is TRBJ1-5, with no clear D. Germline V gene data show CDR1 as SGHRS and CDR2 as YFSETQ. Deletions cut 0 bases from V and 0 bases from J, with 7 bases between. The CDR3 consists of 15 residues. The CDR3 is CASSLEAGSNQPQHF. CDR3 coding DNA: TGCGCCAGCAGCTTGGAGGCGGGTAGCAATCAGCCCCAGCATTTT.

The V and J genes are TRBV25-1 and TRBJ1-1; TRBD1 matches 9 bases. Germline CDR1 MGHDK, CDR2 SYGVNS. The V gene end was trimmed by 4 bases and the J gene end by 11 bases; junction bases not matched to a gene: 2. The CDR3 has 11 residues. Here the CDR3 reads CASSGDRAAFF. DNA of the CDR3: TGTGCCAGCAGTGGGGACAGGGCGGCTTTCTTT.

The rearrangement links TRBV10-3 to TRBJ1-2, with D tentatively TRBD1 (5 bases). The CDR3 is made up of 13 amino acids. Per germline, CDR1 ENHRY and CDR2 SYGVKD. V dropped 3 bases and J dropped 4 bases, with 9 bases sitting between them. The CDR3 DNA reads as TGTGCCATCAGTGACAAGGGACTCTATGGCTACACCTTC. Amino acids: CAISDKGLYGYTF.

The DNA for the CDR3 is TGTGCCAGCAGCGGGGGTCAAAGCGATTACAATGAGCAGTTCTTC. This encodes CASSGGQSDYNEQFF. This chain connects TRBV11-2 to TRBJ2-1; D is tentatively TRBD1 or TRBD2 (5 bases each). The ends were cut back, 5 bases at V and 4 bases at J, with 15 bases in the middle. Per germline, CDR1 SGHAT and CDR2 FQNNGV. The CDR3 has 15 amino acids.

The sample holds one count of this clone. The genes are TRBV2 and TRBJ2-1; TRBD2 agrees at 13 bases. Germline V lookup: CDR1 SNHLY, CDR2 FYNNEI. Germline trimming cut 6 bases from V and 7 bases from J; bases unmatched to any gene: 6. The CDR3 sequence is 15 residues long. CDR3 in amino acids: CASRTSGGAPNEQFF. For the CDR3, the DNA is TGTGCCAGCAGAACTAGCGGGGGGGCCCCTAATGAGCAGTTCTTC. Complete variable domain (other parts from reference TRBV2 and TRBJ2-1): EPEVTQTPSHQVTQMGQEVILRCVPISNHLYFYWYRQILGQKVEFLVSFYNNEISEKSEIFDDQFSVERPDGSNFTLKIRSTKLEDSAMYFCASRTSGGAPNEQFFGPGTRLTVL.

This sequence joins TRBV30 and TRBJ2-7; no clear D gene. Germline assignment: CDR1 GTSNPN and CDR2 SVGIG (reference sequence). The V end was cut by 0 bases, the J end by 5 bases, with 11 bases between. This CDR3 is built from 13 residues. The CDR3 region has the DNA TGTGCCTGGAGTGTACCTGGGATGAACGAGCAGTACTTC. This translates into CAWSVPGMNEQYF.

The chain combines TRBV9 with TRBJ2-6; TRBD2 matches 9 bases. The length of the CDR3 is 19 residues. Germline V CDR1 and CDR2: SGDLS, YYNGEE. The J segment lost 1 base and the V segment lost 1 base, leaving 9 bases of the junction unmatched. CDR3 protein: CASSVPRSSGTSGANVLTF. DNA for the CDR3: TGTGCCAGCAGCGTACCTAGGTCTAGCGGGACTTCTGGGGCCAACGTCCTGACTTTC.

DNA of the CDR3: TGCGCCAGCAGCCCGGGACAGGGGGCGGGCAATCAGCCCCAGCATTTT. Encoded protein: CASSPGQGAGNQPQHF. The chain uses TRBV5-1 and TRBJ1-5, with 12 bases matching TRBD1. The germline V gene encodes CDR1 SGHRS and CDR2 YFSETQ. The ends lost 4 bases at V and 2 bases at J; junction bases unmatched: 4. The CDR3 extends over 16 amino acids.

This chain uses TRBV7-8 with TRBJ2-5; TRBD2 agrees at 11 bases. Germline CDR1 SGHVS, CDR2 FQNEAQ. The CDR3 has 15 residues. Trimming at V came to 4 bases and at J to 5 bases, leaving 6 bases not matched to a gene. The DNA for the CDR3 is TGTGCCAGCAGCTCCGTAGCGGGAGGGGAGGAGACCCAGTACTTC. It codes for CASSSVAGGEETQYF.

In the case of this clone: The junction and the germline gene differ at one end; a read error may be behind it. The V and J genes are TRBV7-7 and TRBJ2-5; 12 bases align to TRBD1. Germline loops: CDR1 SSHAT, CDR2 FNYEAQ (reference sequence). The CDR3 covers 15 residues. CDR3 bases: TGTGCTAGCAGCCCCGGGACAGGGGGCAAAGAGACCCAGTACTTC. It is translated as CASSPGTGGKETQYF.